This T cell receptor beta chain was identified in a study of blood T cell repertoires in COVID-19. At the level of the study: Sources were T cells, B-cell-depleted T cells, or PBMCs; the material itself was cDNA or gDNA.

CDR1 and CDR2 from the germline V gene are MNHNS and SASEGT. The CDR3 sequence is 13 residues long. J was trimmed by 8 bases and V by 3 bases; bases with no gene match: 2. In the authors' methods: The authors estimated nucleated cell counts from reference gene primer amplification. The protocol was immunoSEQ multiplex PCR, while the TCRdb copy is restricted to in-frame clones and leaves out a portion. That table is the source of V, J and clone size, and D and trimming were worked out from the DNA. The sample has some 270,000 clones, more than 75% seen once. The TCR was taken from a woman aged 55-69 years who had recovered from COVID-19. The sequencing sample was made of peripheral blood. This chain joins TRBV6-1 and TRBJ1-4; 8 bases align to TRBD1. The CDR3 coding sequence is TGTGCCAGCAGTGACAGGGGGCCCGAAAAACTGTTTTTT. Translation: CASSDRGPEKLFF.